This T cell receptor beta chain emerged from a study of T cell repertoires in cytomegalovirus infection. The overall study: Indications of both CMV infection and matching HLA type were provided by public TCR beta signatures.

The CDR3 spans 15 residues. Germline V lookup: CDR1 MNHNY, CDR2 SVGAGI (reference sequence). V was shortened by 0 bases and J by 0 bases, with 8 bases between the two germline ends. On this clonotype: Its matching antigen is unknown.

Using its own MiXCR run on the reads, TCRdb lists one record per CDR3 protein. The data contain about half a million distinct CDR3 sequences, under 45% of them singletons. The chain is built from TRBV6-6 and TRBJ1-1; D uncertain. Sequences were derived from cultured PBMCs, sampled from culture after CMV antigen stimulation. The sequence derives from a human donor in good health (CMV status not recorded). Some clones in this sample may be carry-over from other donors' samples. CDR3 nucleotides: TGTGCCAGCAGTTACTCGAGACGGGTGAACACTGAAGCTTTCTTT. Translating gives CASSYSRRVNTEAFF.